These 17 T cell receptor beta chains originate from one sample sequenced in a study of blood T cell repertoires in COVID-19. Clones were read by immunoSEQ multiplex PCR, and TCRdb kept only the in-frame ones, dropping some. The sample lists around 370,000 clones, over 80% occurring once. The sample consisted of peripheral blood. Receptors originate from a woman aged 50 to 60 with COVID-19, enrolled during active disease.

The chain carries TRBV11-3 and TRBJ2-7, with 8 bases lining up with TRBD1. Trimming took 5 bases from V and 2 from J; bases not matched to a gene: 11. This CDR3 has 16 amino acids. Germline lookup yields CDR1 SGHNT and CDR2 YENEEA. The CDR3 region is CASSPNQDRATYEQYF. CDR3 in DNA: TGTGCCAGCAGCCCAAATCAGGACAGGGCGACCTACGAGCAGTACTTC.

The CDR3 DNA reads TGTGCCAGCAGCCAAGAGGGGACAGCGTCGAACACCGGGGAGCTGTTTTTT. Protein: CASSQEGTASNTGELFF. The chain links TRBV4-2 to TRBJ2-2; 7 nucleotides align to TRBD1. The V segment lost 0 bases and the J segment 0 bases; nucleotides outside the gene matches: 4. There are 17 residues in the CDR3. The germline gives CDR1 LGHNA, CDR2 YNFKEQ.

The rearrangement joins TRBV6-5 to TRBJ1-1, with D uncertain. The CDR3 has 13 residues. Deletions cut 8 bases from V and 1 base from J, with 11 bases between. Germline V gene sequence: CDR1 MNHEY, CDR2 SVGAGI. In DNA form, the CDR3 reads TGTGCCAGCGGGCAGTCTGAGAACACTGAAGCTTTCTTT. Translation gives CASGQSENTEAFF.

This clone was seen a few times. The chain uses TRBV18 and TRBJ1-1, with 9 bases matching TRBD1. The CDR3 loop spans 15 amino acids. V gave up 3 bases and J gave up 8 bases; unmatched junction bases: 10. CDR1 KGHSH and CDR2 LQKENI come from the germline V gene. In DNA form, the CDR3 reads TGTGCCAGCTCACCCCTGCTACAGGGGGCGTCGGAAGCTTTCTTT. Protein: CASSPLLQGASEAFF.

The chain carries TRBV7-9 and TRBJ1-4, with TRBD1 identical over 9 bases. The CDR3 extends over 17 amino acids. Unmatched junction bases numbered 12, after V lost 2 bases and J lost 8 bases. The germline V gene encodes CDR1 SEHNR and CDR2 FQNEAQ (reference sequence). The CDR3 reads CASSLRGPTGGREKLFF. DNA for the CDR3: TGTGCCAGCAGCTTAAGGGGCCCGACAGGGGGAAGAGAAAAACTGTTTTTT.

This clone was seen only once. This chain joins TRBV30 and TRBJ2-5, with a tentative D call TRBD1 (5 bases). This CDR3 has 13 residues. Germline V CDR1 and CDR2: GTSNPN, SVGIG (reference sequence). V gave up 4 bases and J gave up 4 bases, with 13 bases separating them. The CDR3 here is CAWNQGLRETQYF. The CDR3 region has the DNA TGTGCCTGGAACCAGGGTTTAAGAGAGACCCAGTACTTC. Using reference TRBV30 and TRBJ2-5 for the parts outside the CDR3, the full variable domain is SQTIHQWPATLVQPVGSPLSLECTVEGTSNPNLYWYRQAAGRGLQLLFYSVGIGQISSEVPQNLSASRPQDRQFILSSKKLLLSDSGFYLCAWNQGLRETQYFGPGTRLLVL.

This chain links TRBV7-6 with TRBJ2-5; D may be TRBD2 (7 bases). Germline values: CDR1 SGHVS, CDR2 FNYEAQ. V was pared by 2 bases and J by 5 bases, with 18 bases between. This CDR3 comprises 16 residues. The CDR3 here is CASSLSGGTTPETQYF. CDR3 bases: TGTGCCAGCAGCTTATCGGGGGGCACTACGCCGGAGACCCAGTACTTC.

The gene calls are TRBV5-8 and TRBJ1-1; perhaps TRBD1 as D (5 bases). Germline CDR1 reads SGHTS; CDR2 reads YDEGEE. The CDR3 length is 12 residues. Deletions cut 1 base from V and 10 bases from J, with 11 bases between. The CDR3 DNA follows: TGTGCCAGCAGCTTGTCGGGGGTTGGAGCTTTCTTT. This translates into CASSLSGVGAFF.

The V call is TRBV20-1, the J call TRBJ2-5; tentative D call: TRBD2 (6 bases). Germline-derived CDR1 and CDR2 are DFQATT and SNEGSKA (reference sequence). This CDR3 has 13 amino acids. The V end was cut by 3 bases, the J end by 5 bases, with 13 bases between. This CDR3 is CSASLGGWETQYF. In DNA form, the CDR3 reads TGCAGTGCTAGTCTGGGGGGATGGGAGACCCAGTACTTC.

This chain connects TRBV5-6 to TRBJ2-7, with no clear D. The germline V gene encodes CDR1 SGHDT and CDR2 YYEEEE. The ends were cut back, 0 bases at V and 2 bases at J, with 15 bases in the middle. The CDR3 length is 16 residues. CDR3 DNA sequence: TGTGCCAGCAGCTTGGCTTCGGCAGATAGCACCTACGAGCAGTACTTC. Its translation: CASSLASADSTYEQYF.

The rearrangement joins TRBV18 to TRBJ2-7, with 11 bases identical to TRBD2. Losses at the gene ends were 0 bases for V and 4 bases for J; bases not matched to a gene: 5. The CDR3 has 16 amino acids. CDR1 is KGHSH, CDR2 LQKENI, per germline. The DNA for the CDR3 is TGTGCCAGCTCACCACCTAGACTAGCGGGAAGGTACGAGCAGTACTTC. This translates into CASSPPRLAGRYEQYF.

V is TRBV4-3 and J is TRBJ2-7; 7 positions agree with TRBD2. Germline V CDR1 and CDR2: LGHNA, YSLEER. The CDR3 spans 15 residues. After removal of 1 base from V and 3 bases from J, the junction contained 6 bases not matched to a gene. CDR3 amino acids: CASSQVWASGYEQYF. The CDR3 DNA follows: TGCGCCAGCAGCCAAGTTTGGGCTAGCGGCTACGAGCAGTACTTC.

This clone appeared a single time. The V gene is TRBV4-3, the J gene TRBJ1-5; no clear D gene. With 0 bases removed from V and 0 bases from J, the gap between germline ends came to 6 bases. Germline loops: CDR1 LGHNA, CDR2 YSLEER. This CDR3 is built from 15 residues. CDR3 nucleotide sequence: TGCGCCAGCAGCCAAGACACCTATAGCAATCAGCCCCAGCATTTT. It encodes CASSQDTYSNQPQHF.

The V call is TRBV18, the J call TRBJ2-7; 12 nucleotides match TRBD1. With V trimmed by 6 bases and J by 5 bases, 5 bases remained unmatched. The CDR3 length is 14 residues. Germline loops: CDR1 KGHSH, CDR2 LQKENI. The DNA of the CDR3 is TGTGCCAGCTCGTGGGACAGGGGGCACCACGAGCAGTACTTC. Translated: CASSWDRGHHEQYF.

The gene calls are TRBV10-3 and TRBJ2-7; D may be TRBD2 (5 bases). The CDR3 sequence is 15 residues long. CDR1 is ENHRY, CDR2 SYGVKD, per germline. V gave up 6 bases and J gave up 4 bases, with 19 bases separating them. The CDR3 bases are TGTGCCATCAGCAACCCTAGTGGGAGTCAGTACGAGCAGTACTTC. This codes for CAISNPSGSQYEQYF.

Worth noting for this clone: The same CDR3 arises from other DNA sequences in this sample as well. The chain uses TRBV30 and TRBJ2-7; 10 bases are shared with TRBD1. Germline values: CDR1 GTSNPN, CDR2 SVGIG (reference sequence). Germline trimming cut 0 bases from V and 1 base from J; bases unmatched to any gene: 0. The CDR3 length is 14 residues. CDR3: CAWSVGQGSYEQYF. Here the CDR3 DNA reads TGTGCCTGGAGTGTGGGACAGGGGTCCTACGAGCAGTACTTC.

V and J are TRBV15 and TRBJ1-1, with 8 bases matching TRBD1. CDR3 length: 15 residues. Germline-derived CDR1 and CDR2 are LNHNV and YYDKDF (reference sequence). Trimming took 4 bases from V and 5 from J; bases not matched to a gene: 9. CDR3 sequence reads: CATSIQGGLGTEAFF. Written as DNA, the CDR3 is TGTGCCACCAGCATACAGGGGGGACTTGGGACTGAAGCTTTCTTT.